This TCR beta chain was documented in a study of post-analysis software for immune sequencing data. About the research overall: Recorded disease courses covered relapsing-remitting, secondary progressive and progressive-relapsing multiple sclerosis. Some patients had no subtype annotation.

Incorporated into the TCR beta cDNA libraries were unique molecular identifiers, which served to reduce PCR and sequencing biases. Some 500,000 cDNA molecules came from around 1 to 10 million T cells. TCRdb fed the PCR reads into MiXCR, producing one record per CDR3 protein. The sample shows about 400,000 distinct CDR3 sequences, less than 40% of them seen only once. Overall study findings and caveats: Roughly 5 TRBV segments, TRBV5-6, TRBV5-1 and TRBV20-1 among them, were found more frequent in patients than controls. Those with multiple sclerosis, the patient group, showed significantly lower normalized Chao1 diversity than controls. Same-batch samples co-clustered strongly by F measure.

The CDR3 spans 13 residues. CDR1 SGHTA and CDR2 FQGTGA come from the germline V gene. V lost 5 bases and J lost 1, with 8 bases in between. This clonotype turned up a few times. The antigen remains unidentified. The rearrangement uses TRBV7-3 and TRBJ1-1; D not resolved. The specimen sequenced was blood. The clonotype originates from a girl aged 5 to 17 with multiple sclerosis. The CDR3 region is CASSRLRNTEAFF. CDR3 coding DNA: TGTGCCAGCAGCCGGCTAAGGAACACTGAAGCTTTCTTT.